Each of the 11 T cell receptor beta chains below was sequenced from the same sample in a study of T cell clones after liver transplantation. Here immunoSEQ multiplex PCR was the method, and the copy in TCRdb shows in-frame clones only, minus some. The sample carries 20,000 to 25,000 clones, roughly 74% recorded once. The material was CD8+ T cells from blood, obtained around 54 months after liver transplant. Receptors originate from a human patient who received a liver transplant. T cells may partly derive from the graft donor.

The V call is TRBV5-5, the J call TRBJ2-3; tentative D call: TRBD2 (5 bases). V was pared by 4 bases and J by 3 bases, with 6 bases between. Germline loops: CDR1 SGHKS, CDR2 YYEKEE (reference sequence). This CDR3 has 12 residues. The CDR3 here is CASSTGTDTQYF. The CDR3 DNA sequence: TGTGCCAGCAGCACGGGGACAGATACGCAGTATTTT.

The chain carries TRBV5-1 and TRBJ2-7; TRBD1 aligns across 7 bases. Germline loops: CDR1 SGHRS, CDR2 YFSETQ. The CDR3 extends over 14 amino acids. V shed 5 bases and J 4 bases; nucleotides not matched to a gene: 9. CDR3 amino acids: CASSRRTGDYEQYF. CDR3 in DNA: TGCGCCAGCAGTAGAAGGACAGGTGATTACGAGCAGTACTTC.

The V gene is TRBV19, the J gene TRBJ1-1; D uncertain. This CDR3 contains 14 residues. Germline assignment: CDR1 LNHDA and CDR2 SQIVND (reference sequence). Between the trimmed V and J ends, which lost 3 bases and 0 bases, there was a span of 8 bases. CDR3 residues: CASSIEGLNTEAFF. CDR3 DNA sequence: TGTGCCAGTAGTATCGAGGGATTGAACACTGAAGCTTTCTTT. Variable domain in full (rest from reference TRBV19 and TRBJ1-1): DGGITQSPKYLFRKEGQNVTLSCEQNLNHDAMYWYRQDPGQGLRLIYYSQIVNDFQKGDIAEGYSVSREKKESFPLTVTSAQKNPTAFYLCASSIEGLNTEAFFGQGTRLTVV.

This clone was counted a single time. The V gene is TRBV5-1, the J gene TRBJ2-7; weak D call: TRBD2 (5 bases). In germline, CDR1 is SGHRS, CDR2 YFSETQ. The CDR3 is 14 amino acids. The V gene lost 3 bases and the J gene lost 2 bases, with 12 bases spanning the gap. This CDR3 is CASSSGTRTYEQYF. DNA for the CDR3: TGCGCCAGCAGCTCGGGAACCCGGACCTACGAGCAGTACTTC.

This clone was detected a few times. The chain carries TRBV20-1 and TRBJ1-1; D is unresolved. The V and J ends lost 5 bases and 2 bases respectively, with 6 bases between them. Germline CDR1 is DFQATT and CDR2 is SNEGSKA (reference sequence). The CDR3 runs to 11 residues. CDR3: CSAAENTEAFF. For the CDR3, the DNA is TGCAGTGCTGCGGAAAACACTGAAGCTTTCTTT.

The chain links TRBV7-2 to TRBJ2-3; 10 bases align to TRBD2. Germline V gene sequence: CDR1 SGHTA, CDR2 FQGNSA. The CDR3 contains 17 residues. V dropped 2 bases and J dropped 5; count of bases not matched to a gene: 10. The DNA for the CDR3 is TGTGCCAGCAGCTTACCTGCAAGCGGGGGGGCCGAAGATACGCAGTATTTT. It is translated as CASSLPASGGAEDTQYF.

The rearrangement links TRBV7-9 to TRBJ2-1; D gene uncertain. The germline gives CDR1 SEHNR, CDR2 FQNEAQ (reference sequence). Trimming cost V 2 bases and J 4 bases, with 6 bases left between them. This CDR3 has 13 residues. The CDR3, as DNA: TGTGCCAGCAGCTTATTCGGGTACAATGAGCAGTTCTTC. Translating gives CASSLFGYNEQFF.

The V call is TRBV15, the J call TRBJ2-1; possible D gene TRBD2, 6 bases. V was trimmed by 1 base and J by 6 bases, leaving 16 bases between them. CDR3 size: 16 residues. CDR1 is LNHNV, CDR2 YYDKDF, per germline (reference sequence). CDR3 bases: TGTGCCACCAGCAGAGGGGACGGGGGTGCTTTCAATGAGCAGTTCTTC. Residues: CATSRGDGGAFNEQFF. The variable domain in full, with the rest retrieved from reference TRBV15 and TRBJ2-1, is DAMVIQNPRYQVTQFGKPVTLSCSQTLNHNVMYWYQQKSSQAPKLLFHYYDKDFNNEADTPDNFQSRRPNTSFCFLDIRSPGLGDTAMYLCATSRGDGGAFNEQFFGPGTRLTVL.

This chain links TRBV28 with TRBJ1-5; 7 nucleotides align to TRBD1. There are 17 residues in the CDR3. The germline CDR1 and CDR2 sequences are MDHEN and SYDVKM. With 7 bases clipped from V and 0 bases from J, the junction kept 12 bases outside the gene matches. The CDR3 DNA sequence: TGTGCCAGCAACGAACTTGGACAGGTTTATAGCAATCAGCCCCAGCATTTT. Translated: CASNELGQVYSNQPQHF.

The gene calls are TRBV7-3 and TRBJ2-3, with D hard to call. The CDR3 length is 13 residues. Deletions cut 1 base from V and 2 bases from J, with 4 bases between. Germline lookup yields CDR1 SGHTA and CDR2 FQGTGA. The CDR3 coding sequence is TGTGCCAGCAGCTTAAAGACCACAGATACGCAGTATTTT. This encodes CASSLKTTDTQYF.

In its sample, this clone ranks as medium-sized. The chain carries TRBV29-1 and TRBJ1-2, with 7 bases aligning to TRBD1. The CDR3 runs to 11 residues. The germline V gene has CDR1 SQVTM and CDR2 ANQGSEA. Trimming at V came to 7 bases and at J to 6 bases, leaving 5 bases not matched to a gene. The CDR3 here is CSATGRDGYTF. Written as DNA, the CDR3 is TGCAGCGCGACAGGGAGGGATGGCTACACCTTC.